This TCR beta chain was documented in a study of T-cell reconstitution after alpha-beta-depleted transplantation in children. Findings of the study overall: Newly made T cells mostly supplied T-cell counts and diversity one year after transplant. Reports say that about two months after transplant, the alpha-beta T cells came out of several hundred graft clones that had expanded.

Ten or more counts support this clonotype. No antigen is known for it. Unique molecular identifiers were used in preparing the TCRbeta library. Via MiXCR, TCRdb re-called the PCR reads, giving one row per CDR3 protein. The sample consists of roughly 280,000 distinct CDR3 sequences, around a tenth of them appearing once. This sequence was found in a male patient between 2 and 10 years old who had a stem cell transplant for chronic granulomatous disease, so the T cells may come from the graft donor. This specimen was peripheral blood, taken 180 days after TCRalphabeta/CD19-depleted stem cell transplant.

The CDR3 DNA sequence: TGCAGTGCTATTTCTAGCGGGCCTTACAATGAGCAGTTCTTC. Protein product: CSAISSGPYNEQFF. The V and J genes are TRBV20-1 and TRBJ2-1; 8 bases agree with TRBD2. Germline CDR1 and CDR2: DFQATT and SNEGSKA (reference sequence). V was clipped by 4 bases and J by 4 bases; unmatched bases: 6. This CDR3 has 14 amino acids.